This is a list of T cell receptor beta chains from one sample in a study of shared clonotypes between healthy human individuals. The table came from immunoSEQ multiplex PCR; TCRdb's copy has only in-frame clones and leaves some out. This sample yields about 960,000 clones, of which 70% to 85% are seen a single time; about 1.5% belongs to the top ten. Material for sequencing was memory CD4+ T cells sorted from blood. All receptors derive from a man aged 18 to 29 in good health. The CDR3 runs from the conserved cysteine through the conserved F or W. D genes are given only for firm matches. Expanded clones get a size class; other rows say once, few or many, or leave the size out.

abundance: -; j_gene: TRBJ2-7; v_gene: TRBV9; d_gene: -; CDR3aa: CASSVFREGFYEQYF; CDR3nt: TGTGCCAGCAGCGTATTCAGGGAAGGCTTCTACGAGCAGTACTTC
abundance: -; j_gene: TRBJ2-7; v_gene: TRBV27; d_gene: TRBD1; CDR3aa: CASSLSQGALHEQYF; CDR3nt: TGTGCCAGCAGTTTATCACAGGGGGCTTTACACGAGCAGTACTTC
abundance: -; j_gene: TRBJ2-2; v_gene: TRBV11-2; d_gene: -; CDR3aa: CASSLAPSGAGELFF; CDR3nt: TGTGCCAGCAGCTTAGCCCCGTCCGGGGCCGGGGAGCTGTTTTTT
abundance: few; j_gene: TRBJ2-2; v_gene: TRBV19; d_gene: -; CDR3aa: CASSTMPTGELFF; CDR3nt: TGTGCCAGTAGTACTATGCCCACCGGGGAGCTGTTTTTT
abundance: -; j_gene: TRBJ2-5; v_gene: TRBV28; d_gene: -; CDR3aa: CASSSPRSQETQYF; CDR3nt: TGTGCCAGCTCCTCCCCCAGGAGCCAAGAGACCCAGTACTTC
abundance: -; j_gene: TRBJ1-2; v_gene: TRBV5-1; d_gene: TRBD1; CDR3aa: CASSLGGGGNGYTF; CDR3nt: TGCGCCAGCAGCTTGGGAGGGGGCGGAAATGGCTACACCTTC
abundance: -; j_gene: TRBJ2-7; v_gene: TRBV6-1; d_gene: -; CDR3aa: CASSEVVWALRLRFYEQYF; CDR3nt: TGTGCCAGCAGTGAAGTCGTTTGGGCCCTCAGGCTTCGGTTTTACGAGCAGTACTTC
abundance: -; j_gene: TRBJ1-3; v_gene: TRBV5-1; d_gene: -; CDR3aa: CASSATTGSTGNTIYF; CDR3nt: TGCGCCAGCAGCGCAACAACAGGGTCCACTGGAAACACCATATATTTT
abundance: few; j_gene: TRBJ2-2; v_gene: TRBV5-1; d_gene: -; CDR3aa: CASSLVAGTNTGELFF; CDR3nt: TGCGCCAGCAGCTTGGTAGCAGGGACGAACACCGGGGAGCTGTTTTTT
abundance: once; j_gene: TRBJ1-3; v_gene: TRBV18; d_gene: -; CDR3aa: CASSPGAEAKNTIYF; CDR3nt: TGTGCCAGCTCTCCCGGGGCCGAGGCTAAGAACACCATATATTTT
abundance: -; j_gene: TRBJ2-1; v_gene: TRBV6-4; d_gene: TRBD2; CDR3aa: CASSEEGGYYNEQFF; CDR3nt: TGTGCCAGCAGTGAAGAGGGAGGGTACTACAATGAGCAGTTCTTC
abundance: -; j_gene: TRBJ1-5; v_gene: TRBV7-2; d_gene: -; CDR3aa: CASSRGSSSNQPQHF; CDR3nt: TGTGCCAGCAGCCGGGGGTCTTCTAGCAATCAGCCCCAGCATTTT
abundance: -; j_gene: TRBJ1-2; v_gene: TRBV28; d_gene: TRBD1; CDR3aa: CASSPSDRGGYYGYTF; CDR3nt: TGTGCCAGCAGTCCCTCGGACAGGGGAGGGTACTATGGCTACACCTTC